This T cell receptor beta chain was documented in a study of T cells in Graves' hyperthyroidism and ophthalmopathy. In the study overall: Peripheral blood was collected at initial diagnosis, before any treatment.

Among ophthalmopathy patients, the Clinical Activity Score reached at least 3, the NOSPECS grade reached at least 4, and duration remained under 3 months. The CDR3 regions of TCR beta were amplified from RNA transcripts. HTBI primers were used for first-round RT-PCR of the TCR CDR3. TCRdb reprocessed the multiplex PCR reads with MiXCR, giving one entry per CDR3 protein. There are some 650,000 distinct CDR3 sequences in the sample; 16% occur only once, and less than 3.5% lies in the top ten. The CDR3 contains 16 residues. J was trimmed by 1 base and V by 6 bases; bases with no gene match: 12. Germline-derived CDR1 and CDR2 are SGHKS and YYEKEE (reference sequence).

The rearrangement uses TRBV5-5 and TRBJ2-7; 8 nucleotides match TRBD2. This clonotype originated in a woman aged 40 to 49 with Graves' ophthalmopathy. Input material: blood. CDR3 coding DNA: TGTGCCAGCACCCTCGGGGGGGCAGGATTATCCTACGAGCAGTACTTC. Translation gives CASTLGGAGLSYEQYF.